Below, 22 T cell receptor beta chains from the same sample are listed, as sequenced in a study of T-cell memory formation after mild COVID-19. TCRdb itself ran the 5' RACE reads through MiXCR, one entry per CDR3 protein. This table has roughly 300,000 distinct CDR3 sequences, under 8.5% appearing once. Sample: PBMCs or a T cell subset sorted from them (not recorded which). The origin of the receptors is a man between 18 and 35 years old who had mild COVID-19 (a few samples of this study predate the infection). Cell type and time point are not known.

This clonotype showed up just a few times. The chain recombines TRBV29-1 with TRBJ1-1; D is uncertain. CDR1 is SQVTM and CDR2 is ANQGSEA in the germline V gene. This CDR3 has 13 amino acids. The germline V and J ends were trimmed by 2 bases and 7 bases, with 14 bases remaining between them. The CDR3, as DNA: TGCAGCGTTGAACGGCAGCCGGAGGATGAAGCTTTCTTT. This gives the protein CSVERQPEDEAFF.

The sample holds a few counts of this clonotype. V usage is TRBV20-1 and J usage is TRBJ2-3, with 13 bases identical to TRBD2. V lost 1 base and J lost 4; bases outside the gene matches: 2. Germline lookup yields CDR1 DFQATT and CDR2 SNEGSKA (reference sequence). There are 15 residues in the CDR3. The CDR3 coding sequence is TGCAGTGCTAGAGTGACTAGCGGGGGGTCAGATACGCAGTATTTT. Protein sequence: CSARVTSGGSDTQYF.

This clonotype was seen many times. This chain connects TRBV6-2 or TRBV6-3 to TRBJ2-1, with D possibly TRBD1 on 6 matching bases. The V gene lost 8 bases and the J gene lost 7 bases, with 15 bases spanning the gap. Germline V lookup: CDR1 MNHEY, CDR2 SVGEGT. The CDR3 loop spans 13 amino acids. The CDR3: CASHRDALNEQFF. The CDR3 coding sequence is TGTGCCAGCCACAGGGATGCTTTGAATGAGCAGTTCTTC.

The chain has TRBV27 and TRBJ2-1; a weak D match, TRBD1 (6 bases). The ends were cut back, 5 bases at V and 1 base at J, with 12 bases in the middle. CDR1 MNHEY and CDR2 SMNVEV come from the germline V gene (reference sequence). CDR3 size: 15 residues. CDR3 amino acids: CASSPYGTSYNEQFF. CDR3 nucleotides: TGTGCCAGCAGTCCTTACGGGACATCCTACAATGAGCAGTTCTTC.

The chain combines TRBV20-1 with TRBJ2-2; D not certain. The length of the CDR3 is 16 residues. Germline V CDR1 and CDR2: DFQATT, SNEGSKA (reference sequence). Trimming pared 1 base from V and 0 bases from J, leaving 12 bases between. CDR3 amino acids: CSARGKGPANTGELFF. The CDR3 bases are TGCAGTGCTAGAGGAAAAGGACCCGCGAACACCGGGGAGCTGTTTTTT.

This clonotype was observed many times. The chain combines TRBV6-5 with TRBJ2-4; D is unresolved. V was cut by 6 bases and J by 9 bases, with 12 bases left in between. The CDR3 runs 12 residues. Germline V gene data show CDR1 as MNHEY and CDR2 as SVGAGI. The CDR3 coding sequence is TGTGCCAGCAGAGAGACCCTGGGCATTCAGTACTTC. It is translated as CASRETLGIQYF.

V gene TRBV7-2 combines with J gene TRBJ2-2; tentative D call: TRBD2 (6 bases). V lost 1 base and J lost 5, with 11 bases in between. Germline-derived CDR1 and CDR2 are SGHTA and FQGNSA. CDR3 length equals 15 residues. CDR3 sequence: CASSLGRSGTGELFF. CDR3 in DNA: TGTGCCAGCAGCTTAGGGAGAAGCGGGACCGGGGAGCTGTTTTTT.

This clonotype was seen ten or more times. The genes are TRBV24-1 and TRBJ2-3; 9 bases are a match to TRBD2. There are 15 residues in the CDR3. V shed 3 bases and J 1 base; nucleotides not matched to a gene: 1. CDR1 and CDR2 (germline): KGHDR, SFDVKD. The CDR3 is CATSDERGGTDTQYF. The CDR3 DNA reads as TGTGCCACCAGTGATGAGCGGGGGGGCACAGATACGCAGTATTTT.

V and J are TRBV7-9 and TRBJ2-1; weak D call: TRBD1 (6 bases). Germline-derived CDR1 and CDR2 are SEHNR and FQNEAQ (reference sequence). The germline V and J ends were trimmed by 5 bases and 8 bases, with 13 bases remaining between them. The CDR3 is made up of 13 amino acids. The CDR3 nucleotides are TGTGCCAGCAGCCCGGACAGTAACTATGAGCAGTTCTTC. Amino acid sequence: CASSPDSNYEQFF.

This clonotype has more than one count but fewer than ten. The genes are TRBV2 and TRBJ2-1; TRBD2 agrees at 13 bases. Germline values: CDR1 SNHLY, CDR2 FYNNEI. The CDR3 length is 15 residues. The V and J ends lost 8 bases and 7 bases, in that order; junction bases with no gene match: 8. CDR3 in DNA: TGTGCCAGCCGGAACGGACTAGCGGGGGTTAATGAGCAGTTCTTC. It encodes CASRNGLAGVNEQFF.

In this sample, this clonotype turned up many times. The chain recombines TRBV4-2 with TRBJ2-2; D tentatively fits TRBD1 or TRBD2 (5 bases each). Germline CDR1 reads LGHNA; CDR2 reads YNFKEQ. The germline V and J ends were trimmed by 4 bases and 7 bases, with 16 bases remaining between them. The CDR3 totals 15 residues. CDR3 nucleotide sequence: TGTGCCAGCAGCCGGCCCGGGGCCACGGGCGGGGAGCTGTTTTTT. Protein sequence: CASSRPGATGGELFF.

The rearrangement joins TRBV24-1 to TRBJ2-2; 8 bases are shared with TRBD2. This CDR3 region has 12 residues. The V gene's germline CDR1 is KGHDR and CDR2 SFDVKD. The junction had 6 bases not matched to a gene; V was cut back by 12 bases and J by 7 bases. CDR3 nucleotide sequence: TGTGCCTCAGCGGGGGCAAGCGGGGAGCTGTTTTTT. Amino acid sequence: CASAGASGELFF.

This clonotype appeared many times. The chain recombines TRBV5-1 with TRBJ2-3; D not resolved. The CDR3 runs 12 residues. Trimming removed 7 bases at V and 5 bases at J, with 11 bases between. Germline CDR1 is SGHRS and CDR2 is YFSETQ. The CDR3 protein is CASGNAGDTQYF. CDR3 bases: TGCGCCAGCGGGAATGCTGGAGATACGCAGTATTTT.

V and J are TRBV2 and TRBJ1-4; D unresolved. The CDR3 extends over 12 amino acids. The germline V and J ends were trimmed by 1 base and 13 bases, with 10 bases remaining between them. Germline assignment: CDR1 SNHLY and CDR2 FYNNEI. As DNA, the CDR3 is TGTGCCAGCAGTGAAGTAGTGAAGAGACTGTTTTTT. This codes for CASSEVVKRLFF.

The table lists this clonotype with a few counts. V is TRBV12-3 or TRBV12-4 and J is TRBJ2-3; D is tentatively TRBD1 or TRBD2 (6 bases each). This CDR3 is built from 16 residues. V gave up 5 bases and J gave up 5 bases, with 20 bases separating them. CDR3 region: CASSTGGRGRGDTQYF. CDR3 bases: TGTGCCAGCAGTACCGGGGGTCGGGGGCGGGGAGATACGCAGTATTTT.

This clonotype was counted a few times. The chain combines TRBV18 with TRBJ2-7, with a weak D call TRBD2 (6 bases). In germline, CDR1 is KGHSH, CDR2 LQKENI. This CDR3 is 13 amino acids long. Trimming shortened V by 3 bases and J by 6 bases, and 12 bases separated the two germline ends. In DNA form, the CDR3 reads TGTGCCAGCTCACCCAGCGGGCCTGGCGAGCAGTACTTC. Encoded protein: CASSPSGPGEQYF.

V and J are TRBV5-1 and TRBJ1-2, with D possibly matching TRBD1 (6 bases). The germline V and J ends were trimmed by 4 bases and 0 bases, with 13 bases remaining between them. This CDR3 spans 15 amino acids. CDR1 is SGHRS, CDR2 YFSETQ, per germline. CDR3 bases: TGCGCCAGCAGCAGACTGGCAGGGGCTAACTATGGCTACACCTTC. Translated: CASSRLAGANYGYTF.

This clonotype appeared many times. The V and J genes are TRBV7-2 and TRBJ2-7; D not certain. The V gene's germline CDR1 is SGHTA and CDR2 FQGNSA. Trimming shortened V by 5 bases and J by 5 bases, and 16 bases separated the two germline ends. The CDR3 contains 14 residues. As DNA, the CDR3 is TGTGCCAGCAGCAGATCGGACGGCTACGACGAGCAGTACTTC. It is translated as CASSRSDGYDEQYF.

This clonotype was seen more than once but under ten times. This chain uses TRBV11-2 with TRBJ1-1, with D hard to call. Germline V gene sequence: CDR1 SGHAT, CDR2 FQNNGV. Deletions cut 3 bases from V and 11 bases from J, with 19 bases between. The CDR3 sequence is 14 residues long. CDR3 nucleotides: TGTGCCAGCAGCTTTAACCAAGAGCCCGGAGGGGCTTTCTTT. Its translation: CASSFNQEPGGAFF.

This chain uses TRBV20-1 with TRBJ2-5, with TRBD2 as a possible D gene (5 bases). The CDR3 sequence is 15 residues long. Trimming took off 0 bases at V and 4 bases at J, with 15 bases between the two ends. The germline CDR1 and CDR2 sequences are DFQATT and SNEGSKA (reference sequence). CDR3 loop: CSARDGGRGTETQYF. The CDR3 region has the DNA TGCAGTGCTAGAGATGGTGGGAGAGGTACAGAGACCCAGTACTTC.

This clonotype occurred a few times. The chain has TRBV29-1 and TRBJ1-2; D unclear. V lost 4 bases and J 8 bases, leaving 14 bases between the germline ends. The CDR3 runs 12 residues. The germline V gene has CDR1 SQVTM and CDR2 ANQGSEA. The CDR3 loop is CSVAEGRGGYTF. The CDR3 DNA sequence: TGCAGCGTTGCGGAGGGCCGAGGGGGCTACACCTTC.

The chain joins TRBV6-5 to TRBJ2-5, with D possibly matching TRBD2 (6 bases). V shed 0 bases and J shed 0 bases, with 11 bases lying between them. Germline CDR1 reads MNHEY; CDR2 reads SVGAGI. CDR3 length: 16 residues. The CDR3 sequence is CASSYSGGDDQETQYF. DNA for the CDR3: TGTGCCAGCAGTTACTCGGGCGGGGATGACCAAGAGACCCAGTACTTC.